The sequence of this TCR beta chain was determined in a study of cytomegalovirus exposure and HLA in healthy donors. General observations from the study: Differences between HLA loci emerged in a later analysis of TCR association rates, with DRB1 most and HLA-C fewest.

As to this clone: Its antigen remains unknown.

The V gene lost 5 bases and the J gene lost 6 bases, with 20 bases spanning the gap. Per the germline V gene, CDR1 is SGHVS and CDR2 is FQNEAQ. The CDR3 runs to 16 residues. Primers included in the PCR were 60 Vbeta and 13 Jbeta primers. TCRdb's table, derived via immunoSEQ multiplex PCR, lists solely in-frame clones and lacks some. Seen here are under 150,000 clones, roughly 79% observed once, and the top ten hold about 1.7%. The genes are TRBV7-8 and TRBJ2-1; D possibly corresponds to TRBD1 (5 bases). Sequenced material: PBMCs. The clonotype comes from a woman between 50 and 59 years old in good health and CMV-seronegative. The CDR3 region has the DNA TGTGCCAGCAGCACGGCCTTGGCCTCAAGGGGCAATGAGCAGTTCTTC. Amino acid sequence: CASSTALASRGNEQFF.